The present entry profiles one T cell receptor beta chain with its context. The data were obtained in a study of CD4+ T cells in melanoma. TCRdb's table, derived via immunoSEQ multiplex PCR, lists solely in-frame clones and lacks some. The sample lists approximately 16,000 clones; 62% were seen once. Sequences were obtained from cells from a culture (not recorded whether cultured in vitro). The receptor was derived from a human donor with melanoma.

CDR3 residues: CATSRSGQGNQPQHF. CDR3 sequence (DNA): TGTGCCACCAGCAGGTCGGGACAAGGGAATCAGCCCCAGCATTTT. The V and J genes are TRBV15 and TRBJ1-5; D is possibly TRBD1 (6 bases). V was shortened by 3 bases and J by 4 bases, with 13 bases between the two germline ends. This CDR3 region has 15 residues. Germline CDR1 is LNHNV and CDR2 is YYDKDF (reference sequence).